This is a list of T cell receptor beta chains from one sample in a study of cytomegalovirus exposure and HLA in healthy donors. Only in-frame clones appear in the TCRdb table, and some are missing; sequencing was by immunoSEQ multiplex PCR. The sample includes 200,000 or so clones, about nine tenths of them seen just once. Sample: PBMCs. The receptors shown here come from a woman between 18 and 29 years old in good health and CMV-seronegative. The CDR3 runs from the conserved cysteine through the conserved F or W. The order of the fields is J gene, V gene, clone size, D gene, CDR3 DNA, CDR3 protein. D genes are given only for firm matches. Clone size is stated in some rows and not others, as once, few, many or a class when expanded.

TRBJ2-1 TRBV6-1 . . TGTGCCAGCAGTGATGTCTACTACAATGAGCAGTTCTTC CASSDVYYNEQFF
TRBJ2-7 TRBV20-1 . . TGCAGTGCCCCCACCTGGCTCGAGCAGTACTTC CSAPTWLEQYF
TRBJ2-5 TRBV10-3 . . TGTGCCATCAGGAAGGACAGCCAAGAGACCCAGTACTTC CAIRKDSQETQYF
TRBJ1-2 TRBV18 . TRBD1 TGTGCCAGCTCTCAAACTCAGGGGGCGCCGGGCGGCTACACCTTC CASSQTQGAPGGYTF
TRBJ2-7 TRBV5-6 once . TGTGCCAGCAGCTTGAGGAGTTTCGACGAGCAGTACTTC CASSLRSFDEQYF
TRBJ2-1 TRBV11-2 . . TGTGCCAGCAGCTTGCAGGACTCATATGAGCAGTTCTTC CASSLQDSYEQFF
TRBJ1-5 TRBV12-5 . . TGTGCTAGTGGTTTGGTACTGAGCAATCAGCCCCAGCATTTT CASGLVLSNQPQHF
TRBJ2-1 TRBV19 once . TGTGCCAGTAGGATGAGGGAAGACTCCTACAATGAGCAGTTCTTC CASRMREDSYNEQFF
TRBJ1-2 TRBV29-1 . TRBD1 TGCAGCGTGGACAGGGAGGGCCGGGGCTACACCTTC CSVDREGRGYTF
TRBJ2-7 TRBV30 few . TGTGCCTGGAGTTCCCACCCTGCGACCTACGAGCAGTACTTC CAWSSHPATYEQYF
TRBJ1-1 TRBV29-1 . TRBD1 TGCAGCGTTGAGGGGACAGGGGCGACGACTGAAGCTTTCTTT CSVEGTGATTEAFF
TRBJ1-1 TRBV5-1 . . TGCGCCAGCAGCCCCAGGGGTTTGCACACTGAAGCTTTCTTT CASSPRGLHTEAFF
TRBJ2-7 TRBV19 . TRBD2 TGTGCCAGTAGTGTGACCACGGGAGGCTACGAGCAGTACTTC CASSVTTGGYEQYF
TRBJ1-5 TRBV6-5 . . TGTGCCAGCATGAGAAGCGGTAATAGCAATCAGCCCCAGCATTTT CASMRSGNSNQPQHF
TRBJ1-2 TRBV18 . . TGTGCCAGCTCACCCGACAGGAGGGGCTACACCTTC CASSPDRRGYTF
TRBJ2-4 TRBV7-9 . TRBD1 TGTGCCAGCAGCCAAGCGGGACAGGGGACTTCCGAGTACATTCAGTACTTC CASSQAGQGTSEYIQYF
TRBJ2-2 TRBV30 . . TGTGCCTGGACGAGGTCTGCCACGAACACCGGGGAGCTGTTTTTT CAWTRSATNTGELFF
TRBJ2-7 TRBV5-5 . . TGTGCCAGCAGCTTGGTTGGGGGAGGCGAGCAGTACTTC CASSLVGGGEQYF
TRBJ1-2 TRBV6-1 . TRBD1 TGTGCCAGCAGAGAAGCCGGGACAGGGAAAGGCTACACCTTC CASREAGTGKGYTF
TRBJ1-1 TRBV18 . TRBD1 TGTGCCAGCTCACCGGGACAGGGGAAGGGGCACACTGAAGCTTTCTTT CASSPGQGKGHTEAFF
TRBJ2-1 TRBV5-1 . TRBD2 TGCGCCAGCAGTTATACGGGACTAGCGGGGTTCAATGAGCAGTTCTTC CASSYTGLAGFNEQFF
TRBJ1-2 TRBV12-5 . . TGTGCTAGTGGTTTGGTAGCAGGGTACCCCCTCTATGGCTACACCTTC CASGLVAGYPLYGYTF
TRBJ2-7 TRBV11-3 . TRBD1 TGTGCCAGCAGCTTAGACGGGACAGGGGGCTTCTACGAGCAGTACTTC CASSLDGTGGFYEQYF
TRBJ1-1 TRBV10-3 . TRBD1 TGTGCCATCAGTGAGTCAGGGACAGGCGAAGCTTTCTTT CAISESGTGEAFF
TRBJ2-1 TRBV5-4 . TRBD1 TGTGCCAGCACCGGAGGGACAGGGGGCTGGAGTGAGCAGTTCTTC CASTGGTGGWSEQFF
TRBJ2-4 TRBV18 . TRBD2 TGTGCCAGCTCCCAACCGGGGGGTCGTAGCGGGAGGACGCTAGCCAAAAACATTCAGTACTTC CASSQPGGRSGRTLAKNIQYF
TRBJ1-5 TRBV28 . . TGTGCCAGCAGTCTACAGGTCACCCTTAATCAGCCCCAGCATTTT CASSLQVTLNQPQHF
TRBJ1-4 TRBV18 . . TGTGCCAGCTCACCACCGTTCCAGGTAGTTGAAAAACTGTTTTTT CASSPPFQVVEKLFF
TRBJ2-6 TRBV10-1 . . TGCGCCAGCAGTGAAGGAGGGATAGATGGGGCCAACGTCCTGACTTTC CASSEGGIDGANVLTF
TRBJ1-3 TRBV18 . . TGTGCCAGCTCACCCCTACGCTCAGGGACTGGAAACACCATATATTTT CASSPLRSGTGNTIYF
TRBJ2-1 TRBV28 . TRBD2 TGTGCCAGCAGTTTCTTCCGGCTAGCGGGAGTGGGGAATGAGCAGTTCTTC CASSFFRLAGVGNEQFF
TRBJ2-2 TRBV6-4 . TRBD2 TGTGCCAGCAGTGCGGTAGCGGGAGTTACCGGGGAGCTGTTTTTT CASSAVAGVTGELFF
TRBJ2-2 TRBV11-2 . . TGTGCCAGCAGCTTAGCTAGGGGCACCGGGGAGCTGTTTTTT CASSLARGTGELFF
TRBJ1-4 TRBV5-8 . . TGTGCCAGCAGCTTGGGACAGTCTGCAACTAATGAAAAACTGTTTTTT CASSLGQSATNEKLFF
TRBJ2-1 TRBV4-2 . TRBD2 TGTGCCAGCAGCCAAGAGGGCCCGGGAGGGCCGTCCAATGAGCAGTTCTTC CASSQEGPGGPSNEQFF
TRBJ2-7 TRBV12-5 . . TGTGCTAGTGGTCCCCCCGAGCGGTACGAGCAGTACTTC CASGPPERYEQYF
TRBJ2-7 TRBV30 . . TGTGCCTGGAGTGTTCAGCGGATCTCCTACGAGCAGTACTTC CAWSVQRISYEQYF
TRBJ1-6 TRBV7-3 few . TGTGCCAGCAGCTTAGGGCGTGGGAATTCACCCCTCCACTTT CASSLGRGNSPLHF
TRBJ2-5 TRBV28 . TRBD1 TGTGCCAGCAGTTTTAGGGGACAGGGTTTTGAGACCCAGTACTTC CASSFRGQGFETQYF
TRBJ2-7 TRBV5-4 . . TGTGCCAGCAGCTTCGCCTACGAGCAGTACTTC CASSFAYEQYF
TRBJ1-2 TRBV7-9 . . TGTGCCAGCAGCTTTTCAGGGTCCCCCCTTGGCTACACCTTC CASSFSGSPLGYTF
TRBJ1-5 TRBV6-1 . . TGTGCCAGCAGTGACTTGAGGAACGGGCCCCAGCATTTT CASSDLRNGPQHF
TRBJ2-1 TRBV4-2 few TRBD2 TGTGCCAGCAGCCAAGCTAGCGGATCCTACAATGAGCAGTTCTTC CASSQASGSYNEQFF
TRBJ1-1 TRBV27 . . TGTGCCAGCAGTTCCAATCTAGGGGCTGAAGCTTTCTTT CASSSNLGAEAFF
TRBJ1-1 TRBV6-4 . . TGTGCCAGCAGTGACCAGCTCGTCGGGATCACTTTGAACACTGAAGCTTTCTTT CASSDQLVGITLNTEAFF
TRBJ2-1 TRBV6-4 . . TGTGCCAGCAGTGACTCGGGCAGCGGCTTCCGCTACAATGAGCAGTTCTTC CASSDSGSGFRYNEQFF
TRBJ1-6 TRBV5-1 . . TGCGCCAGCAGCATCGATACAGGGAGTTCACCCCTCCACTTT CASSIDTGSSPLHF
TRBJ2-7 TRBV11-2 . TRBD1 TGTGCCAGCAGCAGGCCGGGACAGGGCTACGAGCAGTACTTC CASSRPGQGYEQYF